Listed below are T cell receptor beta chains from one sample, sequenced in a study of early T cells in non-severe SARS-CoV-2 infection. TCRdb used MiXCR to reprocess the 5' RACE reads, holding one entry per CDR3 protein. The data contain 70,000 or so distinct CDR3 sequences, approximately 12% of them singletons. Input material: whole blood. Source of these receptors: an adult who was a healthcare worker with PCR-confirmed SARS-CoV-2 infection or an uninfected control (not recorded which). Both conserved end residues are part of each CDR3. The order of the fields is V gene, J gene, CDR3 protein.

v_gene: TRBV20-1; j_gene: TRBJ2-3; CDR3aa: CTGTSGGAGTDTQYF
v_gene: TRBV12-3/TRBV12-4; j_gene: TRBJ2-5; CDR3aa: CASSPDRGDYPTQYF
v_gene: TRBV9; j_gene: TRBJ2-2; CDR3aa: CASSVESGGELFF
v_gene: TRBV29-1; j_gene: TRBJ1-2; CDR3aa: CSVGRDPNYGYTF
v_gene: TRBV20-1; j_gene: TRBJ1-1; CDR3aa: CSGLPDRGSEAFF
v_gene: TRBV7-2; j_gene: TRBJ2-1; CDR3aa: CASSLEGRANSPRFF
v_gene: TRBV24-1; j_gene: TRBJ2-5; CDR3aa: CATSDLVPPQGQETQYF
v_gene: TRBV2; j_gene: TRBJ2-7; CDR3aa: CASSPGGAGTYEQYF
v_gene: TRBV20-1; j_gene: TRBJ2-3; CDR3aa: CSAGGRLSDPDTQYF
v_gene: TRBV6-1; j_gene: TRBJ2-6; CDR3aa: CASSGGTPSGANVLTF
v_gene: TRBV24-1; j_gene: TRBJ2-3; CDR3aa: CATSGGRGTDTQYF
v_gene: TRBV6-1; j_gene: TRBJ2-6; CDR3aa: CASSPPVDRAGANVLTF
v_gene: TRBV5-3; j_gene: TRBJ1-2; CDR3aa: CARSRQVNYGYTF
v_gene: TRBV30; j_gene: TRBJ1-1; CDR3aa: CAWSVGPWTEAFF
v_gene: TRBV20-1; j_gene: TRBJ2-3; CDR3aa: CSFRLAWTDTQYF
v_gene: TRBV6-1; j_gene: TRBJ1-4; CDR3aa: CASRGSLNEKLFF
v_gene: TRBV10-2; j_gene: TRBJ2-5; CDR3aa: CASRKWTGIGETQYF
v_gene: TRBV6-1; j_gene: TRBJ2-7; CDR3aa: CASSAEYNRAHEQYF
v_gene: TRBV12-3/TRBV12-4; j_gene: TRBJ1-1; CDR3aa: CASSLAGQMAFF
v_gene: TRBV7-9; j_gene: TRBJ2-7; CDR3aa: CASSFESPFSEQYF
v_gene: TRBV20-1; j_gene: TRBJ2-3; CDR3aa: CSARGSLAGVTDTQYF
v_gene: TRBV7-8; j_gene: TRBJ1-1; CDR3aa: CASSLAGGSMNTEAFF
v_gene: TRBV19; j_gene: TRBJ1-1; CDR3aa: CASSVTGGNTEAFF
v_gene: TRBV6-2/TRBV6-3; j_gene: TRBJ1-5; CDR3aa: CAGQDGPNQPQHF
v_gene: TRBV10-3; j_gene: TRBJ1-2; CDR3aa: CAIGQDGEGGYTF
v_gene: TRBV20-1; j_gene: TRBJ1-2; CDR3aa: CSASLPARSDYTF
v_gene: TRBV6-2/TRBV6-3; j_gene: TRBJ2-3; CDR3aa: CASSYPLAGRRTDTQYF
v_gene: TRBV2; j_gene: TRBJ1-6; CDR3aa: CASSEGAGRDSPLHF
v_gene: TRBV20-1; j_gene: TRBJ2-4; CDR3aa: CSARDPRTGIVAKNIQYF
v_gene: TRBV15; j_gene: TRBJ2-5; CDR3aa: CATSRDGDGSEEETQYF
v_gene: TRBV10-2; j_gene: TRBJ2-2; CDR3aa: CASSPTGNLGELFF
v_gene: TRBV20-1; j_gene: TRBJ1-2; CDR3aa: CSARRSTASIWGYTF
v_gene: TRBV3-1; j_gene: TRBJ1-1; CDR3aa: CASSQLTGGLLWNTEAFF
v_gene: TRBV11-2; j_gene: TRBJ2-7; CDR3aa: CASSLGTGYYEQYF
v_gene: TRBV25-1; j_gene: TRBJ2-2; CDR3aa: CASIAAGELFF
v_gene: TRBV6-5; j_gene: TRBJ2-6; CDR3aa: CASSYSLPGSSGANVLTF
v_gene: TRBV12-3/TRBV12-4; j_gene: TRBJ2-1; CDR3aa: CASSPLAGPPDEQFF
v_gene: TRBV20-1; j_gene: TRBJ2-7; CDR3aa: CSALSGGDSYEQYF
v_gene: TRBV7-7; j_gene: TRBJ1-6; CDR3aa: CASSLDIQSPLHF
v_gene: TRBV5-1; j_gene: TRBJ2-7; CDR3aa: CASSWDSYEQYF
v_gene: TRBV18; j_gene: TRBJ2-7; CDR3aa: CASSPRDNHYEQYF
v_gene: TRBV10-3; j_gene: TRBJ1-1; CDR3aa: CAISEGQGPYVKAFF
v_gene: TRBV10-3; j_gene: TRBJ2-7; CDR3aa: CAIRDRSPPYEQYF
v_gene: TRBV7-8; j_gene: TRBJ2-5; CDR3aa: CASSLGLVGQETQYF
v_gene: TRBV5-1; j_gene: TRBJ1-5; CDR3aa: CASSLEGSNQPQHF
v_gene: TRBV6-2/TRBV6-3; j_gene: TRBJ1-5; CDR3aa: CASSEWADNQPQHF
v_gene: TRBV12-3/TRBV12-4; j_gene: TRBJ2-1; CDR3aa: CASSGRTSHEQFF
v_gene: TRBV30; j_gene: TRBJ2-5; CDR3aa: CAWSNLGLAGGQETQYF
v_gene: TRBV7-2; j_gene: TRBJ1-2; CDR3aa: CASSLDSANYGYTF
v_gene: TRBV5-6; j_gene: TRBJ2-3; CDR3aa: CASSWVEQSTGGEGTDTQYF
v_gene: TRBV18; j_gene: TRBJ1-3; CDR3aa: CASSPMDSGNTIYF